This entry lists 16 T cell receptor beta chains sequenced from one sample in a study of blood T cell repertoires in COVID-19. The protocol was immunoSEQ multiplex PCR, while the TCRdb copy is restricted to in-frame clones and leaves out a portion. The table lists roughly 53,000 clones, about 88% of them singletons, with about 1.5% in the top ten. The sequenced sample consisted of peripheral blood. The receptors here all came from a man between 60 and 75 years old with acute or convalescent COVID-19.

The chain joins TRBV19 to TRBJ2-3, with 7 bases lining up with TRBD1. The V and J ends lost 2 bases and 4 bases, in that order; junction bases with no gene match: 9. The germline V gene encodes CDR1 LNHDA and CDR2 SQIVND (reference sequence). The CDR3 totals 16 residues. DNA for the CDR3: TGTGCCAGTAGTATACAGAGAAACAGGGGAGCAGATACGCAGTATTTT. Amino acids: CASSIQRNRGADTQYF.

The chain is built from TRBV11-2 and TRBJ2-7; 8 nucleotides match TRBD1. Germline values: CDR1 SGHAT, CDR2 FQNNGV. V dropped 0 bases and J dropped 4; count of bases not matched to a gene: 5. This CDR3 contains 15 residues. CDR3 residues: CASSLEVRGPYEQYF. The CDR3 region has the DNA TGTGCCAGCAGCTTAGAAGTCAGGGGGCCTTACGAGCAGTACTTC.

The CDR3 DNA is TGTGCCAGCAGTCTAGCGGGGGGGACTAGCACAGATACGCAGTATTTT. Amino acid sequence: CASSLAGGTSTDTQYF. The genes are TRBV27 and TRBJ2-3; 12 bases line up with TRBD2. CDR1 MNHEY and CDR2 SMNVEV come from the germline V gene (reference sequence). The V and J ends lost 5 bases and 0 bases, in that order; junction bases with no gene match: 3. The CDR3 is 16 amino acids.

Written as DNA, the CDR3 is TGCGCCAGCAGCTTTGACTCGACGGGAGATACGCAGTATTTT. Translated: CASSFDSTGDTQYF. The rearrangement links TRBV5-1 to TRBJ2-3; unclear D gene. There are 14 residues in the CDR3. Germline CDR1 reads SGHRS; CDR2 reads YFSETQ. V was cut by 2 bases and J by 5 bases, with 12 bases left in between. The variable domain in full, completed from reference TRBV5-1 and TRBJ2-3, reads KAGVTQTPRYLIKTRGQQVTLSCSPISGHRSVSWYQQTPGQGLQFLFEYFSETQRNKGNFPGRFSGRQFSNSRSEMNVSTLELGDSALYLCASSFDSTGDTQYFGPGTRLTVL.

This clone was detected only once. The chain employs TRBV15 and TRBJ1-2, with D tentatively TRBD1 (5 bases). Germline V gene data show CDR1 as LNHNV and CDR2 as YYDKDF (reference sequence). The CDR3 extends over 14 amino acids. The V end was cut by 0 bases, the J end by 7 bases, with 12 bases between. CDR3 nucleotides: TGTGCCACCAGCAGAGATAAGGGGTACGGTGGCTACACCTTC. Translated: CATSRDKGYGGYTF.

The rearrangement uses TRBV4-1 and TRBJ2-7; 10 bases are a match to TRBD1. The trim removed 1 base at V and 1 base at J, leaving 1 base unmatched. The CDR3 spans 15 residues. The germline V gene encodes CDR1 MGHRA and CDR2 YSYEKL. DNA for the CDR3: TGCGCCAGCAGCCAAGCGGGACAGGGGTCCTACGAGCAGTACTTC. This codes for CASSQAGQGSYEQYF.

The V call is TRBV27, the J call TRBJ2-7; 9 nucleotides match TRBD1. Per the germline V gene, CDR1 is MNHEY and CDR2 is SMNVEV (reference sequence). This CDR3 comprises 15 residues. J lost 3 bases, V lost 3 bases, and 6 bases had no gene match. CDR3 nucleotides: TGTGCCAGCAGTTTTAGCCGGGACAGGGACTACGAGCAGTACTTC. It specifies CASSFSRDRDYEQYF.

The V call is TRBV24-1, the J call TRBJ1-5; a possible D gene is TRBD1 (6 bases). V lost 2 bases, J lost 3 bases, and 16 bases lay in between. Germline V gene data show CDR1 as KGHDR and CDR2 as SFDVKD. CDR3 length: 17 amino acids. CDR3 protein: CATSDSTGPVNNQPQHF. For the CDR3, the DNA is TGTGCCACCAGTGATTCAACAGGGCCCGTCAACAATCAGCCCCAGCATTTT.

This clone has just one count. The chain employs TRBV1 and TRBJ1-5. TRBV1 is recorded as a pseudogene. The CDR3 sequence is 15 residues long. The chain's CDR3 is CTSSQGVDCEVPQHF. For the CDR3, the DNA is TGCACCAGCAGCCAAGGTGTAGACTGCGAAGTTCCCCAGCATTTT.

This sequence joins TRBV30 and TRBJ2-7, with 7 bases matching TRBD1. CDR3 length equals 14 residues. Germline V gene data show CDR1 as GTSNPN and CDR2 as SVGIG (reference sequence). V was pared by 4 bases and J by 2 bases, with 8 bases of the junction left unmatched. CDR3: CAWTRQGRAYEQYF. For the CDR3, the DNA is TGTGCCTGGACTAGACAGGGAAGGGCCTACGAGCAGTACTTC.

This clone was seen once. The chain links TRBV19 to TRBJ2-1, with D perhaps TRBD1 (6 bases). The CDR3 sequence is 17 residues long. Germline values: CDR1 LNHDA, CDR2 SQIVND (reference sequence). With 2 bases removed from V and 2 bases from J, the gap between germline ends came to 16 bases. The CDR3 DNA reads as TGTGCCAGTAGTATACCTCCGAGGGGGATGGCCTACAATGAGCAGTTCTTC. It encodes CASSIPPRGMAYNEQFF.

This rearrangement joins TRBV10-3 to TRBJ1-2, with 7 bases fitting TRBD1. The germline V gene encodes CDR1 ENHRY and CDR2 SYGVKD. The CDR3 runs to 15 residues. With 0 bases clipped from V and 1 base from J, the junction kept 2 bases outside the gene matches. The CDR3, as DNA: TGTGCCATCAGTGAGTCGACAGGGAATAACTATGGCTACACCTTC. Translation: CAISESTGNNYGYTF.

This chain connects TRBV7-8 to TRBJ1-5; weak D call: TRBD1 (6 bases). Germline V lookup: CDR1 SGHVS, CDR2 FQNEAQ. The CDR3 has 14 amino acids. V was trimmed by 3 bases and J by 7 bases, leaving 13 bases between them. This CDR3 reads CASSLGVGQQPQHF. For the CDR3, the DNA is TGTGCCAGCAGCTTGGGAGTTGGACAGCAGCCCCAGCATTTT. Variable domain in full (rest from reference TRBV7-8 and TRBJ1-5): GAGVSQSPRYKVAKRGQDVALRCDPISGHVSLFWYQQALGQGPEFLTYFQNEAQLDKSGLPSDRFFAERPEGSVSTLKIQRTQQEDSAVYLCASSLGVGQQPQHFGDGTRLSIL.

The rearrangement links TRBV5-4 to TRBJ2-5; a weak D match, TRBD1 (6 bases). This CDR3 is 14 amino acids long. Germline V lookup: CDR1 SGHNT, CDR2 YYREEE (reference sequence). Deletions cut 4 bases from V and 3 bases from J, with 13 bases between. The chain's CDR3 is CASSRRDKEETQYF. The CDR3 coding sequence is TGTGCCAGCAGCAGACGGGACAAGGAAGAGACCCAGTACTTC.

The chain uses TRBV11-3 and TRBJ1-3; the match to TRBD1 covers 8 bases. Germline CDR1 SGHNT, CDR2 YENEEA. The CDR3 runs 14 residues. With V trimmed by 5 bases and J by 2 bases, 2 bases remained unmatched. CDR3 residues: CASSRTGTGNTIYF. Written as DNA, the CDR3 is TGTGCCAGCAGCAGGACAGGGACTGGAAACACCATATATTTT.

The chain uses TRBV18 and TRBJ2-3, with 7 nucleotides matching TRBD1. Germline CDR1 reads KGHSH; CDR2 reads LQKENI. The CDR3 loop spans 15 amino acids. Trimming removed 3 bases from V and 6 bases from J; junction bases left unmatched: 9. CDR3 sequence (DNA): TGTGCCAGCTCACCGGAACAGGGGAGAGGGGATACGCAGTATTTT. Translated: CASSPEQGRGDTQYF.